The clone carrying this T cell receptor (beta chain) was seen a few times. What it binds is not known. The data originate from a study of beta chain features in type 1 diabetes. The sequenced template was cDNA made from the entire isolated RNA. The table came from immunoSEQ multiplex PCR; TCRdb's copy has only in-frame clones and leaves some out. The sample consists of around 340,000 clones, 20% of them appearing once. Every donor provided one heparinised blood draw, which averaged about 110 mL. Each sorted fraction was over 95% pure. Study-level findings and limits: In every one of the four CD4+ subsets, TCRB CDR3s were moderately but significantly shorter in Type 1 diabetes patients. A possible short-template PCR bias applies equally to patients and controls.

Germline V gene data show CDR1 as LGHNA and CDR2 as YSLEER. The CDR3 sequence is 15 residues long. V shed 0 bases and J shed 4 bases, with 12 bases lying between them. This chain uses TRBV4-3 with TRBJ2-5; no definite D call. The TCR comes from a woman aged 18-29 years in good health. Sequencing was carried out using naive CD4+ T cells from blood. The CDR3 sequence is CASSQEVDEAETQYF. The DNA of the CDR3 is TGCGCCAGCAGCCAAGAAGTGGATGAGGCAGAGACCCAGTACTTC.